This entry is about one TCR beta chain. The clone's antigen remains unknown. Base qualities are not provided; no much larger clone lies one nucleotide away. The germline V gene specifies SGHVS as CDR1 and FQNEAQ as CDR2. V is pruned by 8 bases and J by 3 bases, leaving 13 bases of the junction without a gene match. The CDR3 covers 16 residues, taking in both the cysteine and the phenylalanine. Just CDR3 DNA is preserved here, 48 bases in frame from base 1. The receptor library was made with 5' RACE. Sequencing instrument: Illumina HiSeq 2500. A second PCR of 7 to 11 cycles was performed with a sample-barcoded 5' primer and a J-beta primer mix. A unique molecular identifier was introduced onto each TCR beta cDNA molecule by a template-switch 5' adaptor carrying 12 random nucleotides. Each sample yielded at least 3 million CDR3-containing paired-end reads. All of the RNA was converted into first-strand cDNA using the Mint cDNA synthesis kit, with a TRBC-specific oligonucleotide serving as the primer. After uracil-DNA glycosylase treatment, a first 18-cycle PCR used universal primers M1SS and BC2_uni_R on all cDNA. From the authors' description of their analysis: Each sample was normalized by randomly selecting 1 million high-quality reads, each carrying a distinct molecular identifier. Reads with shared molecular identifiers were discarded instead of being binned into consensus sequences. MiTCR, run with a Q25 quality threshold and the strictest error-elimination algorithm, handled CDR3 identification, clonotype clustering and error correction. A nonparametric unseen species model using Euler transformation provided a lower-bound estimate of total TCR beta diversity. Clones were called with MiXCR by TCRdb after fastp trimmed the public reads at Q25, and only in-frame beta chains were retained. Rows with a matching CDR3 protein are joined into one entry that keeps the most common DNA and genes. For this entry, the V and J calls and clone size follow TCRdb and not the study's own pipeline. The sample has about 1.1 million distinct CDR3 sequences on record, approximately 38% of them singletons. The ten largest clones add up to approximately 14% of the sample.

These data belong to a study of blood T cells in healthy people across ages (dated by TCRdb to the mid-2010s). For the study in its entirety: In model experiments, roughly one uniquely barcoded TCR beta cDNA molecule per two T cells was captured by template switching. Age-related changes in TCR beta repertoire diversity were measured in the study by deep sequencing normalized with unique cDNA molecular identifiers. To avoid experimental bias, donors of different ages were distributed randomly across sequencing lanes. For two donors (one aged 18 to 29 and one aged 80 or older), the study analyzed two additional independent replicas of 1 million unique cDNA reads from the same blood draw. The donors were divided into four age groups: young (average around 16 years), middle-aged (almost 40), aged (approximately 59) and long-lived (roughly 88).

The roughly 39 donors, aged about 6 to 95 years, were systemically healthy Caucasian individuals from Russia. Roughly 9 milliliters of peripheral blood were drawn from each donor into EDTA-treated Vacutainer tubes. PBMCs were isolated by Ficoll-Paque density-gradient centrifugation, with at least 7 million obtained per sample. Trizol reagent was used to extract total RNA from PBMCs, with at least 5 micrograms per sample. Naive CD45RAhigh/CD27high T cell percentages were measured by flow cytometry on a PBMC aliquot from every donor. Study-wide findings and limitations: Compared with the aged group, the long-lived group had more naive CD4+ T cells, fewer expanded clones and increased TCR diversity, a pattern suggesting age selection. Because the CMV infection status of the donors was unknown, age-related changes in expanded clonotypes may potentially have been confounded. As age increased, observed TCR beta diversity per million T cells dropped in a roughly linear way, and a significant reduction was already evident by age around 41. Estimates of total diversity from one million sequenced T cells were regarded as lower bounds and underestimates. Observed TCR beta diversity correlated strongly with the percentage of naive T cells measured by flow cytometry. Because profiling used bulk unsorted PBMCs, naive and antigen-experienced compartments could not be compared conclusively.

Sequencing was done on a sample of blood. The rearranged segments are TRBV7-8 and TRBJ2-1, and 7 bases in between align with TRBD1. This clonotype was sampled from a man between 18 and 29 years old in good health. The CDR3 in this case is CASRPYRQGRYNEQFF. The bases read TGTGCCAGCCGCCCTTATAGACAGGGACGCTACAATGAGCAGTTCTTC.